This T cell receptor (beta chain) emerged from a study of blood T cells in healthy people across ages. Study-level background: T cells yielded about one barcoded beta molecule per two cells through template switching.

Staff drew ten milliliters of peripheral blood from each donor. Total RNA was isolated from each sample in quantities of at least 5.5 micrograms. PCR was performed a second time for about 7 to 12 cycles using a sample-barcoded 5' primer and a J-beta primer mix. Using its own MiXCR run on the 5' RACE reads, TCRdb lists one record per CDR3 protein. The sample shows 550,000 to 600,000 distinct CDR3 sequences, 25% to 30% of them seen only once. Trimming removed 4 bases from V and 15 bases from J, with 22 bases in between. Per the germline V gene, CDR1 is LGHNA and CDR2 is YSLEER. The CDR3 covers 14 residues.

This clonotype was sampled from a woman between 65 and 79 years old in good health. The rearrangement uses TRBV4-3 and TRBJ2-1; the D gene is possibly TRBD2 (6 bases). The sample consisted of blood. CDR3 in DNA: TGCGCCAGCAGCCTTTCACGACTCGCGGGGCGACCGTTCTTC. Encoded protein: CASSLSRLAGRPFF.